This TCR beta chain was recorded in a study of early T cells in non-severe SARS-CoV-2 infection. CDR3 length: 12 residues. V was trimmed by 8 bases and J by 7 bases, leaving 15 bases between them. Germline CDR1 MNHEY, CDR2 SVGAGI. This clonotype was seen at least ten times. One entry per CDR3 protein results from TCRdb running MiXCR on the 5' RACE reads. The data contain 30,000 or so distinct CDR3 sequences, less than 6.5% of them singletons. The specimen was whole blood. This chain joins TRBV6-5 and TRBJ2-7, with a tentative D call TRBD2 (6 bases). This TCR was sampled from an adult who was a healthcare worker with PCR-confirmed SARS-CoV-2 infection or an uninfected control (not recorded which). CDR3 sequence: CASHTGLREQYF. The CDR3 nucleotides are TGTGCCAGCCATACAGGACTACGAGAGCAGTACTTC.